This passage covers 11 T cell receptor beta chains from one sample sequenced in a study of low-dose radiotherapy and immunotherapy resistance in tumors. TRAV- and TRBV-specific primers primed first-strand cDNA, covering alpha and beta chains. Over around 19 PCR cycles, TCRs were amplified from a constant-region primer and V-primer adapter. TCRdb analysed the reads with MiXCR anew, one entry per CDR3 protein. This sample has around 99,000 distinct CDR3 sequences; 9.4% occur once, and the top ten carry around 1%. The time point is: before trial treatment. Specimen: PBMCs, collected before treatment. These receptors were collected from a male donor with prostate cancer.

This clonotype was detected ten times or more. This chain joins TRBV3-1 and TRBJ2-1, with 8 bases that match TRBD2. The trim removed 8 bases at V and 3 bases at J, leaving 3 bases unmatched. The CDR3 length is 13 residues. Germline lookup yields CDR1 LGHDT and CDR2 YNNKEL (reference sequence). CDR3 sequence reads: CASREGVYNEQFF. The CDR3 DNA reads as TGTGCCAGCCGGGAGGGGGTCTACAATGAGCAGTTCTTC.

This clonotype occurred many times. The CDR3 DNA sequence: TGCGCCAGCAGCTTGCTGGGACAGGAAGATGTCACCGGGGAGCTGTTTTTT. It specifies CASSLLGQEDVTGELFF. This chain connects TRBV5-1 to TRBJ2-2; TRBD1 matches 8 bases. Looked up from germline, CDR1 is SGHRS and CDR2 is YFSETQ. This CDR3 is 17 amino acids long. V was clipped by 1 base and J by 4 bases; unmatched bases: 9. The full variable domain, completed using reference TRBV5-1 and TRBJ2-2, is KAGVTQTPRYLIKTRGQQVTLSCSPISGHRSVSWYQQTPGQGLQFLFEYFSETQRNKGNFPGRFSGRQFSNSRSEMNVSTLELGDSALYLCASSLLGQEDVTGELFFGEGSRLTVL.

This clonotype was observed many times. DNA for the CDR3: TGTGCCAGCAGCCAAGCGGGAGGTTTTGAGACCCAGTACTTC. It specifies CASSQAGGFETQYF. The chain is built from TRBV11-3 and TRBJ2-5; 9 bases line up with TRBD2. Germline CDR1 SGHNT, CDR2 YENEEA. The CDR3 loop spans 14 amino acids. Trimming took 5 bases from V and 5 from J; bases not matched to a gene: 6.

The table lists this clonotype with many counts. The gene calls are TRBV7-2 and TRBJ1-2; D unclear. Germline lookup yields CDR1 SGHTA and CDR2 FQGNSA. Trimming shortened V by 5 bases and J by 5 bases, and 15 bases separated the two germline ends. CDR3 length: 14 amino acids. The CDR3 bases are TGTGCCAGCAGCCAGGTGGCACGAGGATATGGCTACACCTTC. Its translation: CASSQVARGYGYTF.

V gene TRBV6-5 combines with J gene TRBJ2-1; D is possibly TRBD1 or TRBD2 (5 bases each). Germline CDR1 is MNHEY and CDR2 is SVGAGI. The CDR3 extends over 15 amino acids. The CDR3 here is CVSSPRAAGYNEQFF. Here the CDR3 DNA reads TGTGTCAGTAGTCCGAGGGCAGCAGGGTACAATGAGCAGTTCTTC.

This clonotype was counted only a few times. The V and J genes are TRBV5-1 and TRBJ2-7, with a tentative D call TRBD1 (5 bases). Trimming left V 4 bases short and J 3 bases short, with 14 bases between. The CDR3 contains 14 residues. Germline V gives CDR1 SGHRS, CDR2 YFSETQ. Written as DNA, the CDR3 is TGCGCCAGCAGCATTACAGGTTCTAGCTACGAGCAGTACTTC. Its protein is CASSITGSSYEQYF.

This clonotype came up many times. The chain employs TRBV7-2 and TRBJ2-2; D uncertain. This CDR3 is built from 13 residues. The V gene lost 8 bases and the J gene lost 5 bases, with 12 bases spanning the gap. The germline V gene has CDR1 SGHTA and CDR2 FQGNSA. The chain's CDR3 is CASQLFRTGELFF. The CDR3 DNA is TGTGCCAGCCAGCTATTCCGGACCGGGGAGCTGTTTTTT.

This clonotype was picked up many times. The chain joins TRBV9 to TRBJ2-2, with no clear D. Germline CDR1 and CDR2: SGDLS and YYNGEE. With 0 bases removed from V and 5 bases from J, the gap between germline ends came to 5 bases. The CDR3 length is 13 residues. The CDR3 here is CASSVEPTGELFF. The DNA of the CDR3 is TGTGCCAGCAGCGTAGAACCGACCGGGGAGCTGTTTTTT.

J is TRBJ1-5 and V is TRBV20-1, with a possible D match to TRBD1 (5 bases). The length of the CDR3 is 13 residues. Germline CDR1 DFQATT, CDR2 SNEGSKA (reference sequence). The ends were cut back, 2 bases at V and 8 bases at J, with 13 bases in the middle. The CDR3 loop is CSARSEPREPQHF. CDR3 DNA sequence: TGCAGTGCTAGATCAGAACCCAGGGAGCCCCAGCATTTT.

This clonotype was seen ten or more times. V usage is TRBV20-1 and J usage is TRBJ2-2; unclear D gene. V dropped 1 base and J dropped 6 bases, with 9 bases sitting between them. There are 13 residues in the CDR3. Germline V gives CDR1 DFQATT, CDR2 SNEGSKA (reference sequence). CDR3 region: CSARALSAGELFF. Here the CDR3 DNA reads TGCAGTGCTAGAGCCCTATCAGCCGGGGAGCTGTTTTTT.

The rearrangement joins TRBV28 to TRBJ2-2, with a weak D call TRBD1 (5 bases). Germline V gene sequence: CDR1 MDHEN, CDR2 SYDVKM. This CDR3 region has 14 residues. V was clipped by 6 bases and J by 7 bases, with 15 bases between them. The CDR3 here is CASRTYRRIGELFF. CDR3 coding DNA: TGTGCCAGCAGAACATACAGGAGAATCGGGGAGCTGTTTTTT.